A selection of T cell receptor beta chains follows, all from one sample in a study of cytomegalovirus exposure and HLA in healthy donors. Using immunoSEQ multiplex PCR, the repertoire was profiled, and TCRdb retains in-frame clones only, with some absent. This repertoire shows some 80,000 clones, around 10% found once; its top ten account for roughly 22%. The specimen was PBMCs. Receptors originate from a man in his sixties in good health and CMV-seropositive. Both conserved end residues are part of each CDR3. Each record gives: V gene, clone size, D gene, J gene, CDR3 length, CDR3 protein, CDR3 DNA. The D gene is left open where the match is weak. Size is omitted from some rows. Given values are once, few, many or a class for expanded clones.

v_call: TRBV7-9
clone_size: few
d_call: NA
j_call: TRBJ2-5
cdr3_length: 17
cdr3_aa: CASSFSDPNWLKETQYF
cdr3_nt: TGTGCCAGCAGCTTTAGCGATCCGAACTGGCTAAAAGAGACCCAGTACTTC

v_call: TRBV28
clone_size: NA
d_call: NA
j_call: TRBJ1-5
cdr3_length: 14
cdr3_aa: CASGGAGDNQPQHF
cdr3_nt: TGTGCCAGCGGCGGGGCGGGCGACAATCAGCCCCAGCATTTT

v_call: TRBV6-1
clone_size: NA
d_call: NA
j_call: TRBJ1-1
cdr3_length: 11
cdr3_aa: CASSLKRGAFF
cdr3_nt: TGTGCCAGCAGTTTAAAAAGGGGTGCTTTCTTT

v_call: TRBV10-3
clone_size: NA
d_call: NA
j_call: TRBJ2-1
cdr3_length: 14
cdr3_aa: CAISESGAHNEQFF
cdr3_nt: TGTGCCATCAGTGAGTCGGGGGCCCACAATGAGCAGTTCTTC

v_call: TRBV5-1
clone_size: NA
d_call: NA
j_call: TRBJ1-2
cdr3_length: 14
cdr3_aa: CASSLGQDWDGYTF
cdr3_nt: TGCGCCAGCAGCTTGGGGCAGGATTGGGATGGCTACACCTTC

v_call: TRBV5-1
clone_size: NA
d_call: TRBD1
j_call: TRBJ1-6
cdr3_length: 14
cdr3_aa: CASRLDRADSPLHF
cdr3_nt: TGCGCCAGCAGACTTGACAGGGCAGATTCACCCCTCCACTTT

v_call: TRBV9
clone_size: NA
d_call: NA
j_call: TRBJ2-3
cdr3_length: 15
cdr3_aa: CASSSRLAVTDTQYF
cdr3_nt: TGTGCCAGCAGCTCACGGTTAGCGGTGACAGATACGCAGTATTTT

v_call: TRBV27
clone_size: NA
d_call: NA
j_call: TRBJ2-7
cdr3_length: 12
cdr3_aa: CASSYHGYEQYF
cdr3_nt: TGTGCCAGCAGTTACCACGGCTACGAGCAGTACTTC

v_call: TRBV5-1
clone_size: few
d_call: NA
j_call: TRBJ2-1
cdr3_length: 15
cdr3_aa: CASSLESASYNEQFF
cdr3_nt: TGCGCCAGCAGCTTGGAAAGCGCCTCCTACAATGAGCAGTTCTTC

v_call: TRBV6-6
clone_size: NA
d_call: TRBD1
j_call: TRBJ1-3
cdr3_length: 16
cdr3_aa: CASSFGTGAAGNTIYF
cdr3_nt: TGTGCCAGCAGCTTCGGGACAGGGGCGGCCGGAAACACCATATATTTT

v_call: TRBV27
clone_size: NA
d_call: TRBD2
j_call: TRBJ2-1
cdr3_length: 16
cdr3_aa: CASSAGLAPSYNEQFF
cdr3_nt: TGTGCCAGCAGTGCGGGACTAGCTCCTTCCTACAATGAGCAGTTCTTC

v_call: TRBV6-5
clone_size: NA
d_call: TRBD1
j_call: TRBJ1-5
cdr3_length: 14
cdr3_aa: CASAGQGENQPQHF
cdr3_nt: TGTGCCAGCGCTGGACAGGGGGAAAATCAGCCCCAGCATTTT

v_call: TRBV5-4
clone_size: few
d_call: TRBD2
j_call: TRBJ2-5
cdr3_length: 19
cdr3_aa: CASSLVTPGLAGYQETQYF
cdr3_nt: TGTGCCAGCAGCTTGGTCACTCCGGGACTAGCGGGGTACCAAGAGACCCAGTACTTC

v_call: TRBV6-6
clone_size: few
d_call: NA
j_call: TRBJ2-1
cdr3_length: 12
cdr3_aa: CASSSLRNEQFF
cdr3_nt: TGTGCCAGCAGTTCCCTGCGGAATGAGCAGTTCTTC

v_call: TRBV19
clone_size: few
d_call: TRBD2
j_call: TRBJ2-2
cdr3_length: 15
cdr3_aa: CASSPPGGRAGELFF
cdr3_nt: TGTGCCAGTAGTCCCCCGGGAGGGCGAGCCGGGGAGCTGTTTTTT

v_call: TRBV19
clone_size: NA
d_call: NA
j_call: TRBJ1-1
cdr3_length: 15
cdr3_aa: CASSPGGTGNTEAFF
cdr3_nt: TGTGCCAGTAGTCCGGGGGGTACAGGGAACACTGAAGCTTTCTTT

v_call: TRBV12-5
clone_size: few
d_call: NA
j_call: TRBJ2-3
cdr3_length: 13
cdr3_aa: CASGYTGTDTQYF
cdr3_nt: TGTGCTAGTGGTTACACAGGGACAGATACGCAGTATTTT

v_call: TRBV1
clone_size: NA
d_call: NA
j_call: TRBJ1-6
cdr3_length: 21
cdr3_aa: CTSSQDRDREYGSGSPSPLHF
cdr3_nt: TGCACCAGCAGCCAAGATCGGGACAGGGAGTACGGAAGCGGTAGTCCTTCACCCCTCCACTTT

v_call: TRBV11-2
clone_size: NA
d_call: NA
j_call: TRBJ1-1
cdr3_length: 16
cdr3_aa: CASSPGGDTMNTEAFF
cdr3_nt: TGTGCCAGCAGCCCGGGGGGAGATACCATGAACACTGAAGCTTTCTTT

v_call: TRBV30
clone_size: NA
d_call: NA
j_call: TRBJ1-3
cdr3_length: 13
cdr3_aa: CARSGGSGNTIYF
cdr3_nt: TGTGCCCGGAGCGGAGGATCTGGAAACACCATATATTTT

v_call: TRBV5-8
clone_size: few
d_call: TRBD1
j_call: TRBJ1-5
cdr3_length: 15
cdr3_aa: CASSLGGSSYQPQHF
cdr3_nt: TGTGCCAGCAGCTTAGGGGGCTCCTCTTATCAGCCCCAGCATTTT

v_call: TRBV19
clone_size: few
d_call: TRBD1
j_call: TRBJ2-3
cdr3_length: 15
cdr3_aa: CASSPPGQGARTQYF
cdr3_nt: TGTGCCAGTAGCCCTCCGGGACAGGGGGCGAGGACGCAGTATTTT